Given below is one T cell receptor (beta chain) in context. Antigen unknown. Deep-level running was used for the assay. Sequencing was performed with immunoSEQ multiplex PCR; in TCRdb, only in-frame clones are kept and a portion is missing. The sample consists of approximately 740,000 clones, about 74% of them appearing once. In germline, CDR1 is MNHEY, CDR2 SVGAGI. V dropped 5 bases and J dropped 5 bases, with 15 bases sitting between them. The CDR3 runs to 14 residues. The data are from a study of shared clonotypes between healthy human individuals. The study's findings and limits: A generally larger estimated richness was seen in naive subsets than in memory subsets.

Recent acute infections and vaccinations were absent in the healthy HIV-negative adult donors. Every contributor of samples was a Caucasian grown-up residing in Nashville, Tennessee. The chain has TRBV6-5 and TRBJ2-5; D remains unclear. The clonotype originates from a woman in her 30s in good health. Sequenced material: memory CD4+ T cells sorted from blood. Subset noted: CD45RA-negative fraction. CDR3 in DNA: TGTGCCAGCAGTCCCTACGCCCCCTGGGAGACCCAGTACTTC. This encodes CASSPYAPWETQYF.